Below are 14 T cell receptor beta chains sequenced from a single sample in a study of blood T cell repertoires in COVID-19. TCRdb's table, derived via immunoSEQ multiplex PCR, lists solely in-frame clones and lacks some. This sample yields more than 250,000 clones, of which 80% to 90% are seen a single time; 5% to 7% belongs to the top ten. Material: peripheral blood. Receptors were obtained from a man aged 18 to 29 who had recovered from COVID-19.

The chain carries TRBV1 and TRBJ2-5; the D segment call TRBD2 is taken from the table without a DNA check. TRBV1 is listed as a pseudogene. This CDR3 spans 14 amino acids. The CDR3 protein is CTSSLHYNGETQYF. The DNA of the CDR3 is TGCACCAGCAGCCTCCATTATAACGGAGAGACCCAGTACTTC.

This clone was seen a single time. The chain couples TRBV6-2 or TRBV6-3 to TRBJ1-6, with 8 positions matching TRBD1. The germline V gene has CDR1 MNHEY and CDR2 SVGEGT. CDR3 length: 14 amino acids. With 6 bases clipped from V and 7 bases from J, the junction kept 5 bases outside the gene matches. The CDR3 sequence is CASSHGQGNSPLHF. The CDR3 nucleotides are TGTGCCAGCAGCCACGGACAGGGAAATTCACCCCTCCACTTT.

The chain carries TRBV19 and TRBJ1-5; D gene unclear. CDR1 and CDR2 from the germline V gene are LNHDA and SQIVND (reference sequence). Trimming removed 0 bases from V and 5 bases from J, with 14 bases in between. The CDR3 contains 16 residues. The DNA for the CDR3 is TGTGCCAGTAGTATAGAACCCCTGGCAGGCTATCAGCCCCAGCATTTT. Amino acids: CASSIEPLAGYQPQHF.

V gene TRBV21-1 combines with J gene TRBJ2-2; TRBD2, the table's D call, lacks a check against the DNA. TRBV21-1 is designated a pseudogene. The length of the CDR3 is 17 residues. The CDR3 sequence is CASSPPGGLAATGELFF. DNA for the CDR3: TGTGCCAGCAGCCCCCCCGGGGGACTAGCGGCCACCGGGGAGCTGTTTTTT.

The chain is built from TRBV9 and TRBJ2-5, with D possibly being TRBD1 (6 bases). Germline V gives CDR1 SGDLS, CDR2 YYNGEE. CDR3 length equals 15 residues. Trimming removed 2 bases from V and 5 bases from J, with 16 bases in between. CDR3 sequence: CASSVSPGDRETQYF. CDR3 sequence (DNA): TGTGCCAGCAGCGTCTCCCCAGGGGATCGCGAGACCCAGTACTTC.

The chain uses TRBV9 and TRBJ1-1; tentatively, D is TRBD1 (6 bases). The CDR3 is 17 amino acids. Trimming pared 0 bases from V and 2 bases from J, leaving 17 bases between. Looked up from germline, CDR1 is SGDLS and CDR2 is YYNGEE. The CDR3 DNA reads TGTGCCAGCAGCGTAGTCAAGGGGCGGGGGGCTAACACTGAAGCTTTCTTT. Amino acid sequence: CASSVVKGRGANTEAFF.

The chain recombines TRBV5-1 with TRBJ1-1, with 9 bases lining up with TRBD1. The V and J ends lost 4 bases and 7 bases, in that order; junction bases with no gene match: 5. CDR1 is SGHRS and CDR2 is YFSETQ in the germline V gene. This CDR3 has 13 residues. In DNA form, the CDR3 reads TGCGCCAGCAGCCTACAGGGGGCCGATGAAGCTTTCTTT. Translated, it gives CASSLQGADEAFF.

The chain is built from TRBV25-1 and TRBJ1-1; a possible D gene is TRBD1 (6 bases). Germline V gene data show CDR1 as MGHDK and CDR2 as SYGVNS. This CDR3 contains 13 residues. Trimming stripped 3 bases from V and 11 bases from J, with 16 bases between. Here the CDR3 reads CASSELGHTGAFF. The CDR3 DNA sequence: TGTGCCAGCAGTGAGTTGGGACACACGGGCGCTTTCTTT.

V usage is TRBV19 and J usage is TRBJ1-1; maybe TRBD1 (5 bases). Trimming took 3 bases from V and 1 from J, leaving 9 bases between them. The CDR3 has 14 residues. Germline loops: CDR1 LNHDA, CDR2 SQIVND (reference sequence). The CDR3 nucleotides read TGTGCCAGTAGTATTAGGCAGGGGAACACTGAAGCTTTCTTT. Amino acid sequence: CASSIRQGNTEAFF.

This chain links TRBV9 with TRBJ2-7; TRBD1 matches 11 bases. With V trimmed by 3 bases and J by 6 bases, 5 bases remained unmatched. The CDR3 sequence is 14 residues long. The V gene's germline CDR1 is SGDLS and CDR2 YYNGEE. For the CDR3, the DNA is TGTGCCAGCAGCGCCGGGACAGGGGGAGCCGAGCAGTACTTC. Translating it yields CASSAGTGGAEQYF.

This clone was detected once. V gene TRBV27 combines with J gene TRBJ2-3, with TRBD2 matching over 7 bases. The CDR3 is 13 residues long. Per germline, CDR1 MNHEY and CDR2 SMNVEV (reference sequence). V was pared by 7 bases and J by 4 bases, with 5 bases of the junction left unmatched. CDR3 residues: CASKKAGADTQYF. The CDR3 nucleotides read TGTGCCAGCAAAAAGGCGGGGGCAGATACGCAGTATTTT.

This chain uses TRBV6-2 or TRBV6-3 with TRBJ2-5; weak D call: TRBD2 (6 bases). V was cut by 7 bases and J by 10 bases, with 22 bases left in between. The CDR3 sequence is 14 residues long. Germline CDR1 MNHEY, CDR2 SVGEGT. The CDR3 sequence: CASTPVQLWEVQYF. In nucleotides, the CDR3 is TGTGCCAGCACCCCGGTTCAGCTCTGGGAGGTCCAGTACTTC.

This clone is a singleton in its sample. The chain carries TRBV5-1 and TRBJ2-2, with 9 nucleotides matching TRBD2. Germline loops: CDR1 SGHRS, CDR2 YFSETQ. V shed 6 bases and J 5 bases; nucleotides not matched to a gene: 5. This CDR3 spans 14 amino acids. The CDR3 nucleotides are TGCGCCAGCAATGCGGGGGGGCGGACCGGGGAGCTGTTTTTT. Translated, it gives CASNAGGRTGELFF.

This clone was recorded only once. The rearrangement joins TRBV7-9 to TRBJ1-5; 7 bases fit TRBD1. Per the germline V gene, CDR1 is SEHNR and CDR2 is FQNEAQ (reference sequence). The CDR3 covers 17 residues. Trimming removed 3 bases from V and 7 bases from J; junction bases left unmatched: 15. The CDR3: CASSFEGSGTAGQPQHF. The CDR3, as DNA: TGTGCCAGCAGCTTTGAGGGGTCGGGGACAGCCGGACAGCCCCAGCATTTT.